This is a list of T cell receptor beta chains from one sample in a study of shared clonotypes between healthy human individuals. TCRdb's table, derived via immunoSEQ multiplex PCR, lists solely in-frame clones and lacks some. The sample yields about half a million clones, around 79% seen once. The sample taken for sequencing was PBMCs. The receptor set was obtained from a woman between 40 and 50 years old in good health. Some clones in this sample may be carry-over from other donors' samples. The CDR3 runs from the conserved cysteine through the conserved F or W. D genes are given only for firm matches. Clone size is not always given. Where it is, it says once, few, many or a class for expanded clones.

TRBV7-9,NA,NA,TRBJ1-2,TGTGCCAGCAGCCCACGGGGGCGTCGTGGCTACACCTTC,CASSPRGRRGYTF
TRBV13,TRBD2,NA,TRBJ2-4,TGTGCCAGCAGCTCCACCCCACTAGCGGGGGGGGGAAACATTCAGTACTTC,CASSSTPLAGGGNIQYF
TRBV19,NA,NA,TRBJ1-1,TGTGCCAGTAGGGGTTACAAGAACACTGAAGCTTTCTTT,CASRGYKNTEAFF
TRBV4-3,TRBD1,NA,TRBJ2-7,TGCGCCAGCAGCCCCGGACAGGGCCTCTACGAGCAGTACTTC,CASSPGQGLYEQYF
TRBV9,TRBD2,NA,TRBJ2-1,TGTGCCAGCAGCGTAGGGACTAGCGGGTGGAGCTCCTACAATGAGCAGTTCTTC,CASSVGTSGWSSYNEQFF
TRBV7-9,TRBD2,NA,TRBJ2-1,TGTGCCAGCAGCCCAACTAGCGGGAGGTCCTACAATGAGCAGTTCTTC,CASSPTSGRSYNEQFF
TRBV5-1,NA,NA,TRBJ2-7,TGCGCCAGCAGCTTCGACAGAATAAACTACGAGCAGTACTTC,CASSFDRINYEQYF
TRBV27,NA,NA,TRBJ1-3,TGTGCCAGCAGTTTCCCCACCGGGACACCCCACTCTGGAAACACCATATATTTT,CASSFPTGTPHSGNTIYF
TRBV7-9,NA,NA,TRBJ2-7,TGTGCCAGCAGCTTAGGACAGCTGATCTACGAGCAGTACTTC,CASSLGQLIYEQYF
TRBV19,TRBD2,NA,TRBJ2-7,TGTGCCAGTAGTCCCCTCTCGGGGGGTTCCTACGAGCAGTACTTC,CASSPLSGGSYEQYF
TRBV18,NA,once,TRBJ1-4,TGTGCCAGCTCACCACCAGGGGTACGGGAAAAACTGTTTTTT,CASSPPGVREKLFF
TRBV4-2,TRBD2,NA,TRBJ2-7,TGTGCCAGCAGCCAAGATTGGACGGGGGGCTACGAGCAGTACTTC,CASSQDWTGGYEQYF
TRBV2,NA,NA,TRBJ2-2,TGTGCCAGCAGTGAAAGTGTGGTGGGTTTGAACACCGGGGAGCTGTTTTTT,CASSESVVGLNTGELFF
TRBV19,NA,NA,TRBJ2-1,TGTGCCAGTAGTATAGGGACCCGCACGGATTCCGATGAGCAGTTCTTC,CASSIGTRTDSDEQFF
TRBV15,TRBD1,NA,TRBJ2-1,TGTGCCACCAGAGAAGACAGGGCGACTTTGGGCAATGAGCAGTTCTTC,CATREDRATLGNEQFF
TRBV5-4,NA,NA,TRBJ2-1,TGTGCCAGCAGCCTTGGCAGCACCCGTAACAATGAGCAGTTCTTC,CASSLGSTRNNEQFF
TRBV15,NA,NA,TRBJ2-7,TGTGCCACCAGCGCAGGCAGGGGACCTCGGGAGCAGTACTTC,CATSAGRGPREQYF
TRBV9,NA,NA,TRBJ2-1,TGTGCCAGCAGCTTCCGACAGGACCCCTCCTACAATGAGCAGTTCTTC,CASSFRQDPSYNEQFF
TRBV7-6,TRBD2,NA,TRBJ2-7,TGTGCCAGCAGCTTAGTACTAGCGGGAGCCTCCTACGAGCAGTACTTC,CASSLVLAGASYEQYF
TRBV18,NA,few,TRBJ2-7,TGTGCCAGCTCAGAACTACCTTACGAGCAGTACTTC,CASSELPYEQYF
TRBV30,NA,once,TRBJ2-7,TGTGCCTGGAGTTTAGGACTTCACAACGAGCAGTACTTC,CAWSLGLHNEQYF
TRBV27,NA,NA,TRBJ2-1,TGTGCCAGCAGTAAATTAGCGGTCTCCTACAATGAGCAGTTCTTC,CASSKLAVSYNEQFF